This T cell receptor beta chain was recorded in a study of blood T cell repertoires in COVID-19. Study details: PBMCs, B-cell-depleted T cells, or T cells provided the cDNA or gDNA that made up the material.

The CDR3 consists of 13 residues. CDR1 and CDR2 (germline): SGHNT, YENEEA. V shed 5 bases and J 5 bases; nucleotides not matched to a gene: 2. Clones were sequenced by immunoSEQ multiplex PCR, and TCRdb holds only the in-frame ones, with some missing. The sample holds some 350,000 clones, roughly 84% seen once. All enrollees were roughly 18 to 89 years old and from under 25 US areas. Recovered status applied to Cohort 3 donors who had two consecutive negative PCRs. It also applied to those with clearance or with symptom resolution. This sequence joins TRBV11-3 and TRBJ2-5; 10 bases agree with TRBD1. This clonotype originated in a woman aged 30 to 39 who had recovered from COVID-19. Sequencing input: PBMCs or T cells enriched from blood (not recorded which). The chain's CDR3 is CASSRGQGETQYF. CDR3 bases: TGTGCCAGCAGCCGGGGACAGGGGGAGACCCAGTACTTC.